This T cell receptor beta chain was recovered during a study of T cells in Graves' hyperthyroidism and ophthalmopathy. RNA transcripts yielded amplified TCR beta CDR3 regions. The HTBI set primed first-round TCR CDR3 RT-PCR. TCRdb re-analysed the multiplex PCR reads in MiXCR, keeping a single row per CDR3 protein. Seen here are 490,000 or so distinct CDR3 sequences, about 46% observed once, and the top ten hold about 40%. The table lists this clonotype with a count of one. Its specificity is not known. General study findings and limits: The model predicted ophthalmopathy a median roughly 6.5 months before onset. Researchers report that a 13 V-J model separated ophthalmopathy from stable hyperthyroidism. Appearing also in blood were most of the thyroid clonotypes expanded above 0.001.

Sequenced material: peripheral blood or thyroid tissue (not recorded which). The sequence derives from an adult woman with Graves' disease, either hyperthyroidism or ophthalmopathy (not recorded which).

The CDR3 DNA is TGCAGTGCTAGGTCACAGGGCCCCTTGAACACTGAAGCTTTCTTT. It is translated as CSARSQGPLNTEAFF. The chain has TRBV20-1 and TRBJ1-1, with D perhaps matching TRBD1 (6 bases). V was trimmed by 3 bases and J by 0 bases, leaving 14 bases between them. Germline V gene data show CDR1 as DFQATT and CDR2 as SNEGSKA (reference sequence). This CDR3 has 15 residues.